The rows below give T cell receptor beta chains drawn from one sample of a study of blood T cell repertoires in COVID-19. The repertoire was sequenced with immunoSEQ multiplex PCR; TCRdb's copy has only in-frame clones and lacks some. The table shows 350,000 to 450,000 clones, with roughly 86% occurring only once. Sequencing was carried out using peripheral blood. These receptors were collected from a woman aged 60-75 years with COVID-19, enrolled during active disease. CDR3s include the opening cysteine and the closing phenylalanine or tryptophan. D genes are given only for firm matches. Where a row states a size, it is once, few, many or the class of an expanded clone; other rows omit it.

d_call: TRBD2; j_call: TRBJ2-1; clone_size: NA; v_call: TRBV2; cdr3_nt: TGTGCCAGCAGTGAGATCCGAGCGGGGGGGCCGTCCCGGGACAATGAGCAGTTCTTC; cdr3_aa: CASSEIRAGGPSRDNEQFF
d_call: TRBD1; j_call: TRBJ2-1; clone_size: once; v_call: TRBV7-2; cdr3_nt: TGTGCCAGCAGCTTAAACAGGGGGCCCTACAATGAGCAGTTCTTC; cdr3_aa: CASSLNRGPYNEQFF
d_call: NA; j_call: TRBJ1-2; clone_size: NA; v_call: TRBV9; cdr3_nt: TGTGCCAGCAGCTCCCACGGGGGGGGCTATGGCTACACCTTC; cdr3_aa: CASSSHGGGYGYTF
d_call: TRBD2; j_call: TRBJ2-1; clone_size: NA; v_call: TRBV2; cdr3_nt: TGTGCCAGCAGTGAAGGGGGACTAGGTTTCAATGAGCAGTTCTTC; cdr3_aa: CASSEGGLGFNEQFF
d_call: NA; j_call: TRBJ2-3; clone_size: NA; v_call: TRBV18; cdr3_nt: TGTGCCAGCTCACCTTTGTCTTCGGCGGAGAGCACAGATACGCAGTATTTT; cdr3_aa: CASSPLSSAESTDTQYF
d_call: NA; j_call: TRBJ2-2; clone_size: NA; v_call: TRBV3-1/TRBV3-2; cdr3_nt: TGTGCCAGCGCCACATCTCGGGAAACCGGGGAGCTGTTTTTT; cdr3_aa: CASATSRETGELFF
d_call: TRBD2; j_call: TRBJ2-7; clone_size: NA; v_call: TRBV3-1/TRBV3-2; cdr3_nt: TGTGCCAGCAGCCTAGCGGGGGGGGTCCACGAGCAGTACTTC; cdr3_aa: CASSLAGGVHEQYF
d_call: TRBD1; j_call: TRBJ1-1; clone_size: NA; v_call: TRBV12-5; cdr3_nt: TGTGCTAGTGGTTCCCGACAGGGGAGGAGGAACACTGAAGCTTTCTTT; cdr3_aa: CASGSRQGRRNTEAFF
d_call: TRBD2; j_call: TRBJ2-3; clone_size: few; v_call: TRBV4-2; cdr3_nt: TGTGCCAGCAGCCAAGATATGAGCGGGGGGGCCATAGCAGATACGCAGTATTTT; cdr3_aa: CASSQDMSGGAIADTQYF
d_call: NA; j_call: TRBJ2-6; clone_size: NA; v_call: TRBV25-1; cdr3_nt: TGTGCCGCCGCAGTGGCTGGGGCCAACGTCCTGACTTTC; cdr3_aa: CAAAVAGANVLTF
d_call: TRBD1; j_call: TRBJ2-3; clone_size: NA; v_call: TRBV9; cdr3_nt: TGTGCCAGCAGCGTAGTCGGACAGGGCACAGATACGCAGTATTTT; cdr3_aa: CASSVVGQGTDTQYF
d_call: TRBD2; j_call: TRBJ2-7; clone_size: NA; v_call: TRBV28; cdr3_nt: TGTGCCAGCAGTCCTACTAGCGGGGGAACCTACGAGCAGTACTTC; cdr3_aa: CASSPTSGGTYEQYF
d_call: NA; j_call: TRBJ2-4; clone_size: NA; v_call: TRBV4-2; cdr3_nt: TGTGCCAGCAGCCAAGATCTGCGGACAGCGAAAAACATTCAGTACTTC; cdr3_aa: CASSQDLRTAKNIQYF
d_call: TRBD2; j_call: TRBJ2-5; clone_size: NA; v_call: TRBV5-1; cdr3_nt: TGCGCCAGCACGGCGGGGGATACCTCGGAGACCCAGTACTTC; cdr3_aa: CASTAGDTSETQYF
d_call: NA; j_call: TRBJ1-1; clone_size: NA; v_call: TRBV19; cdr3_nt: TGTGCCAGTAGTATAAGGTTACTCGGGTTGAACACTGAAGCTTTCTTT; cdr3_aa: CASSIRLLGLNTEAFF
d_call: TRBD2; j_call: TRBJ2-7; clone_size: NA; v_call: TRBV12-3/TRBV12-4; cdr3_nt: TGTGCCAGCACTAGCGGTCTTACCTACGAGCAGTACTTC; cdr3_aa: CASTSGLTYEQYF
d_call: NA; j_call: TRBJ2-2; clone_size: NA; v_call: TRBV5-8; cdr3_nt: TGTGCCAGCAGCTTTGTCGCGAATCCGGGGGAGCTGTTTTTT; cdr3_aa: CASSFVANPGELFF
d_call: TRBD1; j_call: TRBJ1-4; clone_size: NA; v_call: TRBV2; cdr3_nt: TGTGCCAGCCGAAGACAGGGCTTGCCTGAAAAACTGTTTTTT; cdr3_aa: CASRRQGLPEKLFF
d_call: NA; j_call: TRBJ2-2; clone_size: NA; v_call: TRBV18; cdr3_nt: TGTGCCAGCTCACAACCAAGTGGGACAAACACCGGGGAGCTGTTTTTT; cdr3_aa: CASSQPSGTNTGELFF
d_call: NA; j_call: TRBJ2-1; clone_size: NA; v_call: TRBV5-1; cdr3_nt: TGCGCCAGCAGCCCCCCGAGCTCCTACAATGAGCAGTTCTTC; cdr3_aa: CASSPPSSYNEQFF
d_call: TRBD1; j_call: TRBJ1-4; clone_size: NA; v_call: TRBV28; cdr3_nt: TGTGCCAGCAGAGAAAAATATGGGACAGCAGCCTCCCCAACTAATGAAAAACTGTTTTTT; cdr3_aa: CASREKYGTAASPTNEKLFF
d_call: NA; j_call: TRBJ2-7; clone_size: NA; v_call: TRBV28; cdr3_nt: TGTGCCAGCAGTTTAACCTTGGGGCGCTACGAGCAGTACTTC; cdr3_aa: CASSLTLGRYEQYF
d_call: TRBD1; j_call: TRBJ2-2; clone_size: NA; v_call: TRBV5-1; cdr3_nt: TGCGCCAGCAGGGGACAGGCAAACACCGGGGAGCTGTTTTTT; cdr3_aa: CASRGQANTGELFF
d_call: TRBD2; j_call: TRBJ2-7; clone_size: NA; v_call: TRBV6-1; cdr3_nt: TGTGCCAGCAGTGAATTATTAGCGGGTGGTACCTACGAGCAGTACTTC; cdr3_aa: CASSELLAGGTYEQYF
d_call: TRBD1; j_call: TRBJ2-7; clone_size: NA; v_call: TRBV3-1/TRBV3-2; cdr3_nt: TGTGCCAGCAGCCGGACAGGGCCAGGCGAGCAGTACTTC; cdr3_aa: CASSRTGPGEQYF
d_call: TRBD1; j_call: TRBJ2-7; clone_size: NA; v_call: TRBV25-1; cdr3_nt: TGTGCCAGCACTCGAGCCGGGACAGGAGGTCGGCAGTACTTC; cdr3_aa: CASTRAGTGGRQYF
d_call: NA; j_call: TRBJ1-4; clone_size: NA; v_call: TRBV30; cdr3_nt: TGTGCCTGGAGACGACTTGGTGCAACTAATGAAAAACTGTTTTTT; cdr3_aa: CAWRRLGATNEKLFF
d_call: NA; j_call: TRBJ1-1; clone_size: NA; v_call: TRBV10-3; cdr3_nt: TGTGCCATCAAACAGGGTGCCACTGAAGCTTTCTTT; cdr3_aa: CAIKQGATEAFF
d_call: TRBD1; j_call: TRBJ2-3; clone_size: once; v_call: TRBV5-1; cdr3_nt: TGCGCCAGCAGCTCCCGACAGGGGGCAGGTGCAGATACGCAGTATTTT; cdr3_aa: CASSSRQGAGADTQYF
d_call: TRBD1; j_call: TRBJ1-1; clone_size: once; v_call: TRBV5-1; cdr3_nt: TGCGCCAGCAGCTTGACCGGGACAGTGAACACTGAAGCTTTCTTT; cdr3_aa: CASSLTGTVNTEAFF
d_call: NA; j_call: TRBJ2-7; clone_size: NA; v_call: TRBV13; cdr3_nt: TGTGCCAGCAGCCCCAGACAGTTTGCCCACGAGCAGTACTTC; cdr3_aa: CASSPRQFAHEQYF
d_call: TRBD1; j_call: TRBJ1-2; clone_size: NA; v_call: TRBV6-5; cdr3_nt: TGTGCCAGCACTTCACAGGGGATTAATGGCTACACCTTC; cdr3_aa: CASTSQGINGYTF
d_call: NA; j_call: TRBJ1-5; clone_size: NA; v_call: TRBV18; cdr3_nt: TGTGCCAGCTCAGCAGAGGTCCTTGGCAATCAGCCCCAGCATTTT; cdr3_aa: CASSAEVLGNQPQHF
d_call: NA; j_call: TRBJ2-2; clone_size: NA; v_call: TRBV5-1; cdr3_nt: TGCGCCAGCAGCGGGGGGAGGAACACCGGGGAGCTGTTTTTT; cdr3_aa: CASSGGRNTGELFF
d_call: NA; j_call: TRBJ1-6; clone_size: NA; v_call: TRBV6-1; cdr3_nt: TGTGCCAGCAGTGACACCTATAATTCACCCCTCCACTTT; cdr3_aa: CASSDTYNSPLHF
d_call: TRBD1; j_call: TRBJ2-7; clone_size: NA; v_call: TRBV6-5; cdr3_nt: TGTGCCAGCAGGTCCCGGACAGGGGACCACGAGCAGTACTTC; cdr3_aa: CASRSRTGDHEQYF
d_call: NA; j_call: TRBJ1-5; clone_size: NA; v_call: TRBV21-1; cdr3_nt: TGTGCCAGCAGCCGGGTTTCCAACCTGTTAGGGCCCCAGCATTTT; cdr3_aa: CASSRVSNLLGPQHF
d_call: TRBD1; j_call: TRBJ1-2; clone_size: once; v_call: TRBV5-1; cdr3_nt: TGCGCCAGCAGCTATGGGACAGGAATTAACTATGGCTACACCTTC; cdr3_aa: CASSYGTGINYGYTF
d_call: NA; j_call: TRBJ1-6; clone_size: NA; v_call: TRBV5-1; cdr3_nt: TGCGCCAGCAGCTTGGCGGTCCGTAATTCACCCCTCCACTTT; cdr3_aa: CASSLAVRNSPLHF